Sequencing of this TCR beta chain was carried out in a study of shared clonotypes between healthy human individuals. About the research overall: A donor's plate count was three for CD4 naive and three for CD4 memory; CD8 naive had two and CD8 memory one.

The junction had 10 bases not matched to a gene; V was cut back by 8 bases and J by 6 bases. The CDR3 spans 12 residues. Germline V gene data show CDR1 as SQVTM and CDR2 as ANQGSEA. Study-wide findings and caveats: Inspection by rarefaction showed sorted-subset sequencing to be incomplete despite large depth.

Of note for this clone: Its antigen is still unknown.

Profiling relied on immunoSEQ multiplex PCR, and the TCRdb table lists in-frame clones only, not all of them. Here the sample spans roughly 2 million clones, about 95% being singletons. The chain carries TRBV29-1 and TRBJ2-7, with 7 bases lining up with TRBD1. This receptor was identified in a man in his late teens or twenties in good health. What was sequenced was naive CD4+ T cells sorted from blood. Subset meaning: CD45RA+ positively selected. Here the CDR3 DNA reads TGCAGCCTAAAACCCCCAGGGGGCGAGCAGTACTTC. Residues: CSLKPPGGEQYF.